Sequencing of this T cell receptor (beta chain) was carried out in a study of T-cell reconstitution after alpha-beta-depleted transplantation in children. With 2 bases removed from V and 6 bases from J, the gap between germline ends came to 13 bases. The CDR3 is 14 amino acids. Germline V gene sequence: CDR1 ENHRY, CDR2 SYGVKD. The authors prepared the TCRbeta library with unique molecular identifiers. TCRdb itself ran the PCR reads through MiXCR, one entry per CDR3 protein. The sample lists a few hundred thousand distinct CDR3 sequences, around two fifths occurring once. This clonotype was counted ten times or more.

This sequence originates from a girl aged 2 to 10 with aplastic anemia, due to receive a stem cell transplant. Specimen: PBMCs, collected before TCRalphabeta/CD19-depleted stem cell transplant. This chain links TRBV10-3 with TRBJ1-1; D may be TRBD1 (6 bases). The DNA for the CDR3 is TGTGCCATCAGTGAGGATTCAGGGGTAGCTGAAGCTTTCTTT. Translating gives CAISEDSGVAEAFF.